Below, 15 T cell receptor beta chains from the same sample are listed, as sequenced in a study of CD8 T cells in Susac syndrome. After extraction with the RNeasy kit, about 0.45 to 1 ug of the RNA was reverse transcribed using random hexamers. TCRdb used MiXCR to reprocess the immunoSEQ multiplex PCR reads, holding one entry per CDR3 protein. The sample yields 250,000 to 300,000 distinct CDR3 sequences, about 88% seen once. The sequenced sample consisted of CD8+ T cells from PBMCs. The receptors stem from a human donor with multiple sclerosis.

The CDR3 region has the DNA TGTGCCAGCAGGGTTCACAGCGGGAGGACTCTTTCCTACGAGCAGTACTTC. This translates into CASRVHSGRTLSYEQYF. The chain carries TRBV13 and TRBJ2-7; 9 positions match TRBD2. The length of the CDR3 is 17 residues. Trimming removed 6 bases from V and 1 base from J; junction bases left unmatched: 13. Germline V gene data show CDR1 as PRHDT and CDR2 as FYEKMQ (reference sequence).

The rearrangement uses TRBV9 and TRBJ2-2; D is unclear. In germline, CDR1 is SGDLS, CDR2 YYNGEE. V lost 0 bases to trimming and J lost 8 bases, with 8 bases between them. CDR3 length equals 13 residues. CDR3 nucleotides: TGTGCCAGCAGCGTAGCTGCCAGGGGGGAGCTGTTTTTT. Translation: CASSVAARGELFF.

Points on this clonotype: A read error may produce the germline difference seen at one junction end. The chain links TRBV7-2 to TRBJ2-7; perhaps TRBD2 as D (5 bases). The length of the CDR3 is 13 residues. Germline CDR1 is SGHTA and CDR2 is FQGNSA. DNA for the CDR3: TGTGCCGGCAGCTTAGAGGGCCGGTACGAGCAGTACTTC. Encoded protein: CAGSLEGRYEQYF.

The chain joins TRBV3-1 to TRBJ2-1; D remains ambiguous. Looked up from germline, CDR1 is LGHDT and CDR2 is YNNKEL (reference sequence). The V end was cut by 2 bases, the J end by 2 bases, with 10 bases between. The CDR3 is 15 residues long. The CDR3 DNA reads TGTGCCAGCAGCCAATTAGGTACTCCCTACAATGAGCAGTTCTTC. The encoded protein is CASSQLGTPYNEQFF.

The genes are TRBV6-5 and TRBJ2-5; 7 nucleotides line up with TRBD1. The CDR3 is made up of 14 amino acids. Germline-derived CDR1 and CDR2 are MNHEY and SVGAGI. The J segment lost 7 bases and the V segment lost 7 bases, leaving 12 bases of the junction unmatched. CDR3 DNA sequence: TGTGCCAGCAATACACAGGGGCGCCCGGGGACCCAGTACTTC. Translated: CASNTQGRPGTQYF.

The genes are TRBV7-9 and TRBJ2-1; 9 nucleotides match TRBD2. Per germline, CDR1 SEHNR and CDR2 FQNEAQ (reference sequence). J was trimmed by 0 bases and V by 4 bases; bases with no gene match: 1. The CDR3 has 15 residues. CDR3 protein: CASSSSGISYNEQFF. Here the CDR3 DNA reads TGTGCCAGCAGCTCTAGCGGGATCTCCTACAATGAGCAGTTCTTC.

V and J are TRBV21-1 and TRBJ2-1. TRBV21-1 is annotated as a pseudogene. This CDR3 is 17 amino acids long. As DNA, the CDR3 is TGTGCCAGCAGCAAAGTGCTCGTAGTAGGGTCCTACAATGAGCAGTTCTTC. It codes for CASSKVLVVGSYNEQFF.

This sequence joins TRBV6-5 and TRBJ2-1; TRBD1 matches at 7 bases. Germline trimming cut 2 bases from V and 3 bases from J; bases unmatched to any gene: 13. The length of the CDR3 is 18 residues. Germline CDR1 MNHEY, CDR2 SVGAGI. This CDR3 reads CASSYRPHRDSYYNEQFF. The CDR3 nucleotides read TGTGCCAGCAGTTACCGCCCTCACCGGGACAGTTACTACAATGAGCAGTTCTTC.

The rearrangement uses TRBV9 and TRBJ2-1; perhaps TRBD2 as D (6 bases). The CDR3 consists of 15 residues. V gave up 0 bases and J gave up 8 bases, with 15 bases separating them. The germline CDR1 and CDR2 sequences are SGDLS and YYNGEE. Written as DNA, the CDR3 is TGTGCCAGCAGCGTAGCTGGGGGGACCCTTGATGAGCAGTTCTTC. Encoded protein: CASSVAGGTLDEQFF.

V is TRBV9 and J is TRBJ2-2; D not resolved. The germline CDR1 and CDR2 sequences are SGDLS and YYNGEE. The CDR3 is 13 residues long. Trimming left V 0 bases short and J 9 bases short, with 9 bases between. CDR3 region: CASSVAGGRELFF. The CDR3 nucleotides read TGTGCCAGCAGCGTAGCTGGTGGACGGGAGCTGTTTTTT. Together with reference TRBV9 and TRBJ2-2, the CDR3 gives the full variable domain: DSGVTQTPKHLITATGQRVTLRCSPRSGDLSVYWYQQSLDQGLQFLIQYYNGEERAKGNILERFSAQQFPDLHSELNLSSLELGDSALYFCASSVAGGRELFFGEGSRLTVL.

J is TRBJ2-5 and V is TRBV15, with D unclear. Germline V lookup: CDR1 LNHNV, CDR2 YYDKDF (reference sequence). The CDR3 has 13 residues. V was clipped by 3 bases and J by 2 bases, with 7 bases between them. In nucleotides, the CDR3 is TGTGCCACCAGCAGGGTATCTCAAGAGACCCAGTACTTC. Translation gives CATSRVSQETQYF.

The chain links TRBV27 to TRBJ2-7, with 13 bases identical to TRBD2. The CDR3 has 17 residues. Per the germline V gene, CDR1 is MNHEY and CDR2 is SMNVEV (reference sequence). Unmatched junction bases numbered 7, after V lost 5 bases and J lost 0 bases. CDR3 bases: TGTGCCAGCAGTCCCCAGGGGACTAGCGGGACCTCCTACGAGCAGTACTTC. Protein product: CASSPQGTSGTSYEQYF.

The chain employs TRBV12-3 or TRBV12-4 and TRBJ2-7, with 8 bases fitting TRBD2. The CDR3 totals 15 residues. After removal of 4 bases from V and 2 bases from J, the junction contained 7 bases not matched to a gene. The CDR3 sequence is CASSSSGGIPYEQYF. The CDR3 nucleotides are TGTGCCAGCAGTTCCTCGGGGGGGATTCCCTACGAGCAGTACTTC.

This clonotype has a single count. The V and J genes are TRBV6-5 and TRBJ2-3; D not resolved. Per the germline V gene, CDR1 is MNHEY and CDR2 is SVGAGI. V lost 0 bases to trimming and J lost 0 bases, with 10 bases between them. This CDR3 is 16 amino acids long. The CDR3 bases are TGTGCCAGCAGTTACTCTCACAGCTTTAGCACAGATACGCAGTATTTT. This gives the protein CASSYSHSFSTDTQYF.

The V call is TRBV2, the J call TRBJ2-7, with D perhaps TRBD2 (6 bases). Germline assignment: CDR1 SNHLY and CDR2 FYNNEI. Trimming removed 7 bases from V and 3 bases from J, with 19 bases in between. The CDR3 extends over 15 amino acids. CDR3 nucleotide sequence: TGTGCCAGCACCGATCCGCCGACTAGTAACTACGAGCAGTACTTC. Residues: CASTDPPTSNYEQYF.